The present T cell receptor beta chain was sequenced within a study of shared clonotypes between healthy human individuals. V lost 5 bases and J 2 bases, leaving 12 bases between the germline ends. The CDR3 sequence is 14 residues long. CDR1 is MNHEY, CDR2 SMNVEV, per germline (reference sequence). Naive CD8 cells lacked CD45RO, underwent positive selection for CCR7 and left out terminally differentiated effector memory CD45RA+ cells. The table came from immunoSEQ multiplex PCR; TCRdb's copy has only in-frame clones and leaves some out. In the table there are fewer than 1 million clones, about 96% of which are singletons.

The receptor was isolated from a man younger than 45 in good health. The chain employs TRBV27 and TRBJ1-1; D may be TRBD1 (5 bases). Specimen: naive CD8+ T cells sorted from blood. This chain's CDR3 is CASSPGRGNTEAFF. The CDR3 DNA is TGTGCCAGCAGTCCCGGTAGGGGTAACACTGAAGCTTTCTTT.